These 5 T cell receptor beta chains were all obtained from the same sample, sequenced in a study of vaccination effects on CD4 cells after COVID-19. Assay used: immunoSEQ multiplex PCR; TCRdb lists only in-frame clones, some missing. This table holds about 38,000 clones, approximately 84% found once. Their specific antigens are unknown. Prior to sequencing, the ViraFEST assay stimulated PBMC with viral peptide pools, which expanded the antigen-specific CD4+ T cells. Culture proceeded for 9 to 11 days, and CD4+ T cells were then isolated. Either the mRNA-1273 or the BNT162b2 vaccine was given to participants as two doses. Sequenced here: CD4+ T cells from PBMCs cultured with HCoV-NL63 spike peptides, sampled after COVID-19 vaccination. Receptors originate from a human donor who received a COVID-19 vaccine. Some clones in this sample may be carry-over from other donors' samples.

The chain couples TRBV5-6 to TRBJ1-5, with D perhaps TRBD1 (5 bases). Germline V gene lookup returns CDR1 SGHDT and CDR2 YYEEEE. The length of the CDR3 is 14 residues. V lost 5 bases to trimming and J lost 3 bases, with 12 bases between them. The CDR3 nucleotides read TGTGCCAGCAGATCCCGGGACCCCAATCAGCCCCAGCATTTT. It codes for CASRSRDPNQPQHF.

The gene calls are TRBV5-1 and TRBJ2-1; 8 nucleotides agree with TRBD1. This CDR3 is 15 amino acids long. With 1 base clipped from V and 4 bases from J, the junction kept 4 bases outside the gene matches. Germline V gives CDR1 SGHRS, CDR2 YFSETQ. In DNA form, the CDR3 reads TGCGCCAGCAGCTTGTCCTGGACAGGGTACAATGAGCAGTTCTTC. Amino acid sequence: CASSLSWTGYNEQFF.

The rearrangement joins TRBV24-1 to TRBJ1-2; maybe TRBD1 (5 bases). Trimming removed 2 bases from V and 6 bases from J, with 12 bases in between. This CDR3 spans 14 amino acids. Germline-derived CDR1 and CDR2 are KGHDR and SFDVKD. In DNA form, the CDR3 reads TGTGCCACCAGTGATTACGAGGGAGGGGATGGCTACACCTTC. Translation gives CATSDYEGGDGYTF.

The chain carries TRBV2 and TRBJ1-4; D remains unclear. The CDR3 is 12 amino acids. Germline CDR1 is SNHLY and CDR2 is FYNNEI. The V end was cut by 6 bases, the J end by 4 bases, with 6 bases between. The CDR3 DNA sequence: TGTGCCAGCAGGGTCGGTAATGAAAAACTGTTTTTT. Residues: CASRVGNEKLFF. Using reference TRBV2 and TRBJ1-4 for the parts outside the CDR3, the full variable domain is EPEVTQTPSHQVTQMGQEVILRCVPISNHLYFYWYRQILGQKVEFLVSFYNNEISEKSEIFDDQFSVERPDGSNFTLKIRSTKLEDSAMYFCASRVGNEKLFFGSGTQLSVL.

The V call is TRBV19, the J call TRBJ1-3; TRBD1 is a possible D gene (5 bases). V was pared by 6 bases and J by 4 bases, with 10 bases between. Germline V gene lookup returns CDR1 LNHDA and CDR2 SQIVND (reference sequence). CDR3 length: 13 residues. The CDR3 sequence is CASSAGPGNTIYF. Here the CDR3 DNA reads TGTGCCAGTAGCGCGGGACCCGGAAACACCATATATTTT.